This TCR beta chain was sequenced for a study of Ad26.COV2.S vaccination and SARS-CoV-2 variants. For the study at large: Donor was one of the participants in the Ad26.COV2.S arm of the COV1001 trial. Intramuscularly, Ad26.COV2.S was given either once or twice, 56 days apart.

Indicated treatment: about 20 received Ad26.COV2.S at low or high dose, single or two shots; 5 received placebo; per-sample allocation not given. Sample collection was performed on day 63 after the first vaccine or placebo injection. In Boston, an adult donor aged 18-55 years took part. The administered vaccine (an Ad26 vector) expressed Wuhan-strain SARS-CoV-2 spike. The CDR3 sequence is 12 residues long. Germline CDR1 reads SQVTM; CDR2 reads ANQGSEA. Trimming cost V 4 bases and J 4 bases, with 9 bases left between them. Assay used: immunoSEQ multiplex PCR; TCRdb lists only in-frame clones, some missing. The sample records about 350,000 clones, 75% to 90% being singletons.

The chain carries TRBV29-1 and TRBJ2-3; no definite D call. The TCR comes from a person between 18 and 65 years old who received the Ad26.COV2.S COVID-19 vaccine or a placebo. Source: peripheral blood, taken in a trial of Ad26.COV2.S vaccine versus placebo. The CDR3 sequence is CSVASAADTQYF. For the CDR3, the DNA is TGCAGCGTTGCATCGGCGGCAGATACGCAGTATTTT.